This is a list of T cell receptor beta chains from one sample in a study of cytomegalovirus exposure and HLA in healthy donors. The table came from immunoSEQ multiplex PCR; TCRdb's copy has only in-frame clones and leaves some out. In the table there are some 150,000 clones, 70% to 85% of which are singletons. The sample taken for sequencing was PBMCs. Receptor source: a human donor in good health. Each CDR3 is given with its conserved first and last residue. A D gene is named only where the DNA matches it firmly. Clone size is stated in some rows and not others, as once, few, many or a class when expanded.

clone_size: .
d_call: .
j_call: TRBJ1-5
v_call: TRBV5-8
cdr3_aa: CASSFGDSNQPQHF
cdr3_nt: TGTGCCAGCAGCTTCGGAGACAGCAATCAGCCCCAGCATTTT

clone_size: .
d_call: TRBD1
j_call: TRBJ2-7
v_call: TRBV5-1
cdr3_aa: CASSPRQGSSYEQYF
cdr3_nt: TGCGCCAGCAGTCCGAGACAGGGGAGCTCCTACGAGCAGTACTTC

clone_size: .
d_call: TRBD1
j_call: TRBJ2-7
v_call: TRBV27
cdr3_aa: CASSITGVEQYF
cdr3_nt: TGTGCCAGCAGTATTACAGGGGTCGAGCAGTACTTC

clone_size: .
d_call: TRBD1
j_call: TRBJ1-5
v_call: TRBV30
cdr3_aa: CAWSMGQNSNQPQHF
cdr3_nt: TGTGCCTGGAGCATGGGACAGAATAGCAATCAGCCCCAGCATTTT

clone_size: few
d_call: .
j_call: TRBJ1-1
v_call: TRBV9
cdr3_aa: CASSVAGQNAEAFF
cdr3_nt: TGTGCCAGCAGCGTAGCCGGACAAAACGCTGAAGCTTTCTTT

clone_size: .
d_call: TRBD1
j_call: TRBJ1-2
v_call: TRBV10-3
cdr3_aa: CAISEADRGGGYTF
cdr3_nt: TGTGCCATCAGTGAGGCAGACAGGGGGGGAGGCTACACCTTC

clone_size: .
d_call: .
j_call: TRBJ1-6
v_call: TRBV2
cdr3_aa: CASSAAVGDSPLHF
cdr3_nt: TGTGCCAGCAGTGCAGCGGTCGGGGATTCACCCCTCCACTTT

clone_size: .
d_call: .
j_call: TRBJ2-7
v_call: TRBV4-3
cdr3_aa: CASSQYTGTYEQYF
cdr3_nt: TGCGCCAGCAGCCAATATACAGGGACCTACGAGCAGTACTTC

clone_size: .
d_call: TRBD1
j_call: TRBJ1-1
v_call: TRBV7-9
cdr3_aa: CASSLGPTGMNTEAFF
cdr3_nt: TGTGCCAGCAGCTTAGGCCCGACAGGGATGAACACTGAAGCTTTCTTT

clone_size: .
d_call: .
j_call: TRBJ2-4
v_call: TRBV18
cdr3_aa: CASSPSEGVKNIQYF
cdr3_nt: TGTGCCAGCTCACCATCCGAGGGTGTGAAAAACATTCAGTACTTC

clone_size: .
d_call: .
j_call: TRBJ2-7
v_call: TRBV5-1
cdr3_aa: CASSLYDMTYEQYF
cdr3_nt: TGCGCCAGCAGCTTGTATGACATGACCTACGAGCAGTACTTC

clone_size: few
d_call: TRBD1
j_call: TRBJ1-2
v_call: TRBV5-1
cdr3_aa: CASSLEDRGYYGYTF
cdr3_nt: TGCGCCAGCAGCTTGGAGGACAGGGGTTACTATGGCTACACCTTC

clone_size: .
d_call: .
j_call: TRBJ1-5
v_call: TRBV10-3
cdr3_aa: CAIRESRDSNQPQHF
cdr3_nt: TGTGCCATCAGGGAATCGAGGGATAGCAATCAGCCCCAGCATTTT

clone_size: few
d_call: TRBD2
j_call: TRBJ2-3
v_call: TRBV7-2
cdr3_aa: CASSTQIVSGTEDTQYF
cdr3_nt: TGTGCCAGCAGCACCCAAATCGTTAGCGGGACGGAGGATACGCAGTATTTT

clone_size: .
d_call: .
j_call: TRBJ1-5
v_call: TRBV6-5
cdr3_aa: CASRQGGGSNQPQHF
cdr3_nt: TGTGCCAGCAGACAGGGTGGTGGGAGCAATCAGCCCCAGCATTTT

clone_size: .
d_call: TRBD2
j_call: TRBJ2-3
v_call: TRBV9
cdr3_aa: CASSVGLAGGPARTDTQYF
cdr3_nt: TGTGCCAGCAGCGTAGGGTTAGCGGGGGGGCCTGCGCGCACAGATACGCAGTATTTT

clone_size: .
d_call: TRBD1
j_call: TRBJ2-3
v_call: TRBV5-6
cdr3_aa: CASSYPGTANTDTQYF
cdr3_nt: TGTGCCAGCAGCTACCCCGGGACAGCCAACACAGATACGCAGTATTTT

clone_size: .
d_call: .
j_call: TRBJ2-7
v_call: TRBV6-5
cdr3_aa: CASSGSGAEQYF
cdr3_nt: TGTGCCAGCAGCGGCTCTGGGGCCGAGCAGTACTTC

clone_size: once
d_call: TRBD1
j_call: TRBJ2-7
v_call: TRBV13
cdr3_aa: CASSSPGTGGTYEQYF
cdr3_nt: TGTGCCAGCAGCTCCCCCGGGACAGGGGGTACCTACGAGCAGTACTTC

clone_size: .
d_call: .
j_call: TRBJ2-2
v_call: TRBV7-8
cdr3_aa: CASSLAPVTRGTGELFF
cdr3_nt: TGTGCCAGCAGCTTAGCTCCGGTTACCAGGGGCACCGGGGAGCTGTTTTTT

clone_size: .
d_call: TRBD1
j_call: TRBJ1-2
v_call: TRBV5-6
cdr3_aa: CASSLVDREGYGYTF
cdr3_nt: TGTGCCAGCAGCTTGGTGGACAGGGAAGGCTATGGCTACACCTTC

clone_size: .
d_call: .
j_call: TRBJ1-2
v_call: TRBV30
cdr3_aa: CAWSSALNYGYTF
cdr3_nt: TGTGCCTGGAGCAGTGCCTTAAACTATGGCTACACCTTC

clone_size: .
d_call: .
j_call: TRBJ1-3
v_call: TRBV9
cdr3_aa: CASSDRSSGNTIYF
cdr3_nt: TGTGCCAGCAGCGACAGGAGCTCTGGAAACACCATATATTTT

clone_size: .
d_call: TRBD2
j_call: TRBJ2-5
v_call: TRBV10-1
cdr3_aa: CASSQLAGGRETQYF
cdr3_nt: TGCGCCAGCAGTCAACTAGCGGGGGGGCGCGAGACCCAGTACTTC

clone_size: few
d_call: TRBD2
j_call: TRBJ2-5
v_call: TRBV5-1
cdr3_aa: CASSPGLAGGMRETQYF
cdr3_nt: TGCGCCAGCAGCCCCGGACTAGCGGGGGGTATGAGGGAGACCCAGTACTTC

clone_size: .
d_call: .
j_call: TRBJ1-1
v_call: TRBV7-2
cdr3_aa: CASSSGPGDTEAFF
cdr3_nt: TGTGCCAGCAGCTCAGGACCGGGGGACACTGAAGCTTTCTTT

clone_size: once
d_call: .
j_call: TRBJ2-7
v_call: TRBV5-1
cdr3_aa: CASSFGTSSYEQYF
cdr3_nt: TGCGCCAGCAGCTTTGGGACATCCTCCTACGAGCAGTACTTC

clone_size: .
d_call: TRBD1
j_call: TRBJ1-4
v_call: TRBV7-9
cdr3_aa: CASSLGQGDEKLFF
cdr3_nt: TGTGCCAGCAGCTTGGGACAGGGGGATGAAAAACTGTTTTTT

clone_size: .
d_call: .
j_call: TRBJ2-2
v_call: TRBV7-3
cdr3_aa: CASSTGTLTGELFF
cdr3_nt: TGTGCCAGCAGCACTGGGACACTCACCGGGGAGCTGTTTTTT

clone_size: .
d_call: .
j_call: TRBJ2-5
v_call: TRBV4-3
cdr3_aa: CASSQGRKATQYF
cdr3_nt: TGCGCCAGCAGCCAAGGGCGGAAGGCGACCCAGTACTTC

clone_size: .
d_call: TRBD1
j_call: TRBJ2-7
v_call: TRBV11-1
cdr3_aa: CASSLGDRPYEQYF
cdr3_nt: TGTGCCAGCAGCTTAGGGGACAGACCCTACGAGCAGTACTTC

clone_size: .
d_call: TRBD2
j_call: TRBJ2-1
v_call: TRBV5-4
cdr3_aa: CASSRALAGVAGVNEQFF
cdr3_nt: TGTGCCAGCAGCCGTGCCCTAGCGGGCGTTGCCGGCGTCAATGAGCAGTTCTTC

clone_size: .
d_call: TRBD1
j_call: TRBJ2-7
v_call: TRBV5-4
cdr3_aa: CASRSGQGCEQYF
cdr3_nt: TGTGCCAGCAGATCAGGACAGGGTTGCGAGCAGTACTTC

clone_size: .
d_call: TRBD2
j_call: TRBJ2-7
v_call: TRBV18
cdr3_aa: CASSRLAGEDEQYF
cdr3_nt: TGTGCCAGCTCTCGACTAGCGGGGGAGGACGAGCAGTACTTC

clone_size: .
d_call: TRBD1
j_call: TRBJ2-2
v_call: TRBV4-1
cdr3_aa: CASSQRTGGSTGELFF
cdr3_nt: TGCGCCAGCAGCCAACGGACAGGGGGGAGCACCGGGGAGCTGTTTTTT

clone_size: .
d_call: TRBD2
j_call: TRBJ2-7
v_call: TRBV6-6
cdr3_aa: CASSYVRGGPTEQYF
cdr3_nt: TGTGCCAGCAGTTACGTGCGGGGGGGTCCTACGGAGCAGTACTTC

clone_size: .
d_call: .
j_call: TRBJ1-2
v_call: TRBV19
cdr3_aa: CASRPRANYGYTF
cdr3_nt: TGTGCCAGTAGGCCCAGGGCTAACTATGGCTACACCTTC

clone_size: .
d_call: .
j_call: TRBJ2-7
v_call: TRBV7-2
cdr3_aa: CASTDLPSLEQYF
cdr3_nt: TGTGCCAGCACCGATTTACCTAGCCTCGAGCAGTACTTC

clone_size: few
d_call: TRBD1
j_call: TRBJ2-1
v_call: TRBV6-6
cdr3_aa: CASSYSVWQGDNEQFF
cdr3_nt: TGTGCCAGCAGTTACTCTGTGTGGCAGGGGGACAATGAGCAGTTCTTC

clone_size: .
d_call: .
j_call: TRBJ1-2
v_call: TRBV6-1
cdr3_aa: CATRRGGYTF
cdr3_nt: TGTGCCACGAGACGGGGTGGCTACACCTTC